This T cell receptor beta chain was recovered during a study of cytomegalovirus exposure and HLA in healthy donors. Study-wide points: A missense variant in DCLRE1C was later tied to TCR beta V- and J-gene trimming.

PCR involved 60 Vbeta and 13 Jbeta primers. This table comes from immunoSEQ multiplex PCR, and its TCRdb copy is limited to in-frame clones, with some not included. This table has about 170,000 clones, almost 75% appearing once. The CDR3 is 12 amino acids. CDR1 and CDR2 (germline): SGDLS, YYNGEE. V dropped 5 bases and J dropped 3 bases, with 8 bases sitting between them. This clone was counted a few times. Its target is not known. This chain connects TRBV9 to TRBJ1-2; D gene ambiguous. The receptor was isolated from a woman younger than 30 in good health and CMV-seropositive. The sample was PBMCs. In DNA form, the CDR3 reads TGTGCCAGCAGGGCGGGATACTATGGCTACACCTTC. Translating gives CASRAGYYGYTF.